Below are 32 T cell receptor beta chains sequenced from a single sample in a study of molecular identifiers for immune sequencing clone quantification. One entry per CDR3 protein results from TCRdb running MiXCR on the PCR reads. Here the sample spans tens of thousands of distinct CDR3 sequences, roughly 25% being singletons. The sequenced sample was naive CD8+ T cells from blood, with Jurkat cell RNA spiked in. The subset: FACS-sorted CD8+CD4-CCR7+CD45RA+ naive T cells. The receptors originated from a human donor in good health. Some libraries in this study had Jurkat cell RNA spiked in.

This clonotype was detected only a few times. CDR3 DNA sequence: TGTGCCAGCAGTTCCTCGACAGGGGCCCTCCCCCGCGAAAAACTGTTTTTT. Translating it yields CASSSSTGALPREKLFF. The chain combines TRBV27 with TRBJ1-4, with 8 bases fitting TRBD1. The CDR3 totals 17 residues. CDR1 is MNHEY, CDR2 SMNVEV, per germline (reference sequence). The junction had 15 bases not matched to a gene; V was cut back by 4 bases and J by 8 bases.

In this sample, this clonotype turned up many times. The chain has TRBV19 and TRBJ2-7; no firm D call. There are 13 residues in the CDR3. Trimming took 5 bases from V and 2 from J, leaving 10 bases between them. The V gene's germline CDR1 is LNHDA and CDR2 SQIVND (reference sequence). The CDR3 nucleotides are TGTGCCAGTAGTTCCTCCCTTCCCTACGAGCAGTACTTC. It yields the protein CASSSSLPYEQYF.

This clonotype was detected a few times. The CDR3 region has the DNA TGTGCCAGCAGTTACGAACTGGACAGGGGGAGCGTCTATGGCTACACCTTC. Residues: CASSYELDRGSVYGYTF. This chain links TRBV6-2 or TRBV6-3 with TRBJ1-2; 10 bases map to TRBD1. Germline assignment: CDR1 MNHEY and CDR2 SVGEGT. V gave up 2 bases and J gave up 4 bases; unmatched junction bases: 10. The CDR3 consists of 17 residues.

V and J are TRBV18 and TRBJ2-3; 8 positions match TRBD1. This CDR3 spans 17 amino acids. The trim removed 5 bases at V and 2 bases at J, leaving 12 bases unmatched. The germline gives CDR1 KGHSH, CDR2 LQKENI. CDR3 DNA: TGTGCCAGCTCATCCCAGGGGGCCCAAGGGGCCACAGATACGCAGTATTTT. Its protein is CASSSQGAQGATDTQYF. Drawing the rest from reference TRBV18 and TRBJ2-3, the complete variable domain is NAGVMQNPRHLVRRRGQEARLRCSPMKGHSHVYWYRQLPEEGLKFMVYLQKENIIDESGMPKERFSAEFPKEGPSILRIQQVVRGDSAAYFCASSSQGAQGATDTQYFGPGTRLTVL.

This chain links TRBV29-1 with TRBJ2-1; 10 bases agree with TRBD2. In germline, CDR1 is SQVTM, CDR2 ANQGSEA. CDR3 length: 15 residues. With V trimmed by 6 bases and J by 8 bases, 13 bases remained unmatched. CDR3 bases: TGCAGCGTGGAGGGACCTAGCGGGGGTGAAGATGAGCAGTTCTTC. Protein: CSVEGPSGGEDEQFF.

The chain joins TRBV6-2 or TRBV6-3 to TRBJ2-7; D might be TRBD1 (5 bases). The CDR3 contains 12 residues. Trimming cost V 0 bases and J 7 bases, with 7 bases left between them. Germline V gives CDR1 MNHEY, CDR2 SVGEGT. The CDR3 region is CASSYSGEEQYF. The DNA of the CDR3 is TGTGCCAGCAGTTACTCAGGGGAAGAGCAGTACTTC.

This clonotype has ten or more counts. The chain employs TRBV5-1 and TRBJ1-1; D remains unclear. Germline V gene lookup returns CDR1 SGHRS and CDR2 YFSETQ. The CDR3 has 14 amino acids. The ends were cut back, 1 base at V and 1 base at J, with 8 bases in the middle. The CDR3 bases are TGCGCCAGCAGCTTGTCACAGACGAACACTGAAGCTTTCTTT. It translates to CASSLSQTNTEAFF.

This clonotype has only a few counts. The rearrangement links TRBV4-1 to TRBJ2-7; 8 bases are shared with TRBD1. This CDR3 contains 15 residues. Germline-derived CDR1 and CDR2 are MGHRA and YSYEKL. J lost 3 bases, V lost 4 bases, and 8 bases had no gene match. The CDR3 region has the DNA TGCGCCAGCAGCCCCGTGGGACAGGCCAGCTACGAGCAGTACTTC. This encodes CASSPVGQASYEQYF.

This clonotype came up many times. The V gene is TRBV29-1, the J gene TRBJ1-1, with D possibly TRBD1 on 6 matching bases. With 1 base removed from V and 6 bases from J, the gap between germline ends came to 21 bases. This CDR3 is built from 16 residues. Germline values: CDR1 SQVTM, CDR2 ANQGSEA. DNA of the CDR3: TGCAGCGTTGAAGGGTACCGGGCGGGGGCGGGCGCTGAAGCTTTCTTT. Translating gives CSVEGYRAGAGAEAFF.

This clonotype has a count of ten or more. The CDR3 loop is CASSQKLARPDTQYF. CDR3 DNA sequence: TGTGCCAGCAGCCAAAAACTAGCCAGGCCAGATACGCAGTATTTT. This sequence joins TRBV14 and TRBJ2-3, with TRBD2 as a possible D gene (6 bases). The CDR3 is 15 residues long. The V end lost 2 bases, the J end lost 4 bases, and 13 bases lay between the germline ends. Germline values: CDR1 SGHDN, CDR2 FVKESK.

The V gene is TRBV7-9, the J gene TRBJ2-1, with 7 nucleotides matching TRBD1. The CDR3 covers 15 residues. Trimming took 5 bases from V and 4 from J; bases not matched to a gene: 8. The germline V gene encodes CDR1 SEHNR and CDR2 FQNEAQ (reference sequence). The CDR3 region has the DNA TGTGCCAGCAGCCTTATCGACAGGGCTTACAATGAGCAGTTCTTC. Translation gives CASSLIDRAYNEQFF.

The table lists this clonotype with many counts. This sequence joins TRBV4-2 and TRBJ2-5; either TRBD1 or TRBD2 may supply D (5 bases each). The CDR3 loop spans 15 amino acids. V was trimmed by 5 bases and J by 5 bases, leaving 18 bases between them. CDR1 and CDR2 from the germline V gene are LGHNA and YNFKEQ. DNA of the CDR3: TGTGCCAGCAGCTCATACGGGACCCCTTATGAGACCCAGTACTTC. Encoded protein: CASSSYGTPYETQYF.

This chain joins TRBV30 and TRBJ1-1, with 8 bases identical to TRBD1. Per the germline V gene, CDR1 is GTSNPN and CDR2 is SVGIG (reference sequence). The CDR3 consists of 11 residues. J lost 6 bases, V lost 7 bases, and 4 bases had no gene match. In DNA, the CDR3 is TGTGCCTCCTCGACAGGGGCTGAAGCTTTCTTT. Translating gives CASSTGAEAFF.

This chain connects TRBV5-5 to TRBJ2-1; no clear D. The germline V gene encodes CDR1 SGHKS and CDR2 YYEKEE (reference sequence). The CDR3 has 16 residues. Trimming shortened V by 2 bases and J by 0 bases, and 12 bases separated the two germline ends. As DNA, the CDR3 is TGTGCCAGCAGCTTCGAGACTCGGAGCTCCTACAATGAGCAGTTCTTC. Amino acids: CASSFETRSSYNEQFF.

The sample holds many counts of this clonotype. The chain has TRBV6-6 and TRBJ2-3; TRBD2 matches at 12 bases. The CDR3 contains 16 residues. With 4 bases clipped from V and 4 bases from J, the junction kept 6 bases outside the gene matches. CDR1 MNHNY and CDR2 SVGAGI come from the germline V gene (reference sequence). The CDR3 is CASSSTSGGFPDTQYF. The CDR3 bases are TGTGCCAGCAGTTCCACTAGCGGGGGGTTCCCAGATACGCAGTATTTT.

Points on this clonotype: A much larger clone is a single base away; this may be a read error. V usage is TRBV27 and J usage is TRBJ2-6; D tentatively reads TRBD1 or TRBD2 (5 bases each). The CDR3 is made up of 18 amino acids. Germline V gives CDR1 MNHEY, CDR2 SMNVEV (reference sequence). This CDR3 reads CASSILHRDRSGTNVLTF. The CDR3, as DNA: TGTGCCAGCAGTATACTCCATAGGGACCGCTCTGGGACCAACGTCCTGACTTTC.

This clonotype was counted between two and nine times. This chain connects TRBV10-3 to TRBJ1-1; D perhaps matches TRBD1 (6 bases). The V gene's germline CDR1 is ENHRY and CDR2 SYGVKD. CDR3 length: 15 amino acids. V lost 1 base to trimming and J lost 0 bases, with 9 bases between them. The CDR3 sequence is CAISEFQGLNTEAFF. CDR3 DNA: TGTGCCATCAGTGAGTTTCAGGGGCTGAACACTGAAGCTTTCTTT.

The chain combines TRBV9 with TRBJ1-4; the D gene is possibly TRBD1 (5 bases). V lost 3 bases, J lost 0 bases, and 9 bases lay in between. The germline CDR1 and CDR2 sequences are SGDLS and YYNGEE. The CDR3 contains 15 residues. CDR3 protein: CASSGGGATNEKLFF. The DNA for the CDR3 is TGTGCCAGCAGCGGGGGGGGAGCAACTAATGAAAAACTGTTTTTT.

In the case of this clonotype: One base away lies a much larger clone, so this may be a sequencing read error. This chain connects TRBV28 to TRBJ1-5, with a possible D match to TRBD1 (5 bases). The CDR3 loop spans 15 amino acids. The germline gives CDR1 MDHEN, CDR2 SYDVKM. The CDR3 sequence is CAGRIGQSSNQPQHF. Here the CDR3 DNA reads TGTGCCGGCAGGATCGGACAAAGTAGCAATCAGCCCCAGCATTTT. Looking up the rest from reference TRBV28 and TRBJ1-5 gives the full variable domain: DVKVTQSSRYLVKRTGEKVFLECVQDMDHENMFWYRQDPGLGLRLIYFSYDVKMKEKGDIPEGYSVSREKKERFSLILESASTNQTSMYLCAGRIGQSSNQPQHFGDGTRLSIL.

About this clonotype itself: This may arise from a read error, as a much more abundant clone is one base away. The chain has TRBV9 and TRBJ2-3, with D possibly being TRBD2 (6 bases). The V end was cut by 1 base, the J end by 4 bases, with 16 bases between. The CDR3 covers 16 residues. Germline CDR1 reads SGDLS; CDR2 reads YYNGEE. CDR3: CASSVIQTAGSDTQYF. The CDR3 DNA reads as TGTGCCAGCAGCGTAATACAGACAGCGGGCTCAGATACGCAGTATTTT.

About this clonotype: This sequence may be a read error, since a much larger clone differs from it by one base. This chain joins TRBV12-3 or TRBV12-4 and TRBJ1-1; perhaps TRBD1 as D (5 bases). This CDR3 contains 13 residues. The CDR3 nucleotides read TGTGTCAGCAGTCTTGGGACGTACAGAAAAGCTTTCTTT. Translation: CVSSLGTYRKAFF.

V is TRBV6-2 or TRBV6-3 and J is TRBJ1-5; 7 bases are shared with TRBD1. There are 20 residues in the CDR3. The trim removed 6 bases at V and 0 bases at J, leaving 20 bases unmatched. Germline loops: CDR1 MNHEY, CDR2 SVGEGT. The CDR3 sequence is CASSEAWDRKLGSSNQPQHF. The CDR3 nucleotides read TGTGCCAGCAGCGAAGCGTGGGACAGAAAGCTCGGGTCTAGCAATCAGCCCCAGCATTTT.

This clonotype was picked up many times. Written as DNA, the CDR3 is TGCAGCGTTAGCGACTCTTTGGAGCAGTACTTC. Amino acids: CSVSDSLEQYF. V usage is TRBV29-1 and J usage is TRBJ2-7; no definite D call. Trimming cost V 5 bases and J 7 bases, with 12 bases left between them. Germline V gene lookup returns CDR1 SQVTM and CDR2 ANQGSEA. The CDR3 is 11 amino acids.

This clonotype was seen repeatedly, ten times or more. The chain has TRBV28 and TRBJ1-1; D perhaps matches TRBD1 (6 bases). Germline CDR1 is MDHEN and CDR2 is SYDVKM. This CDR3 region has 15 residues. Trimming cost V 4 bases and J 0 bases, with 12 bases left between them. The CDR3 protein is CASSSPQGMNTEAFF. The CDR3 DNA follows: TGTGCCAGCAGTTCCCCCCAGGGGATGAACACTGAAGCTTTCTTT.

This clonotype was detected ten times or more. CDR3: CASTTSYEQFF. DNA of the CDR3: TGTGCCAGCACAACTAGCTATGAGCAGTTCTTC. The rearrangement joins TRBV7-9 to TRBJ2-1; D is possibly TRBD2 (6 bases). Looked up from germline, CDR1 is SEHNR and CDR2 is FQNEAQ (reference sequence). This CDR3 has 11 amino acids. Trimming took off 7 bases at V and 8 bases at J, with 9 bases between the two ends.

The CDR3 DNA reads TGTGCCAGCAGCTTAGCTTCCGGGACCTACGAGCAGTACTTC. Residues: CASSLASGTYEQYF. The chain recombines TRBV11-2 with TRBJ2-7; maybe TRBD2 (5 bases). Trimming stripped 1 base from V and 2 bases from J, with 9 bases between. The CDR3 is made up of 14 amino acids. Germline CDR1 reads SGHAT; CDR2 reads FQNNGV.

The chain uses TRBV7-9 and TRBJ1-2; no firm D call. The CDR3 sequence is 12 residues long. Germline lookup yields CDR1 SEHNR and CDR2 FQNEAQ (reference sequence). The V end lost 5 bases, the J end lost 8 bases, and 12 bases lay between the germline ends. The CDR3 region is CASSADGRGYTF. In DNA form, the CDR3 reads TGTGCCAGCAGCGCGGACGGACGGGGCTACACCTTC. The variable domain in full, completed from reference TRBV7-9 and TRBJ1-2, reads DTGVSQNPRHKITKRGQNVTFRCDPISEHNRLYWYRQTLGQGPEFLTYFQNEAQLEKSRLLSDRFSAERPKGSFSTLEIQRTEQGDSAMYLCASSADGRGYTFGSGTRLTVV.

This clonotype was seen repeatedly, ten times or more. The V gene is TRBV6-6, the J gene TRBJ2-3, with D possibly being TRBD1 (5 bases). Germline assignment: CDR1 MNHNY and CDR2 SVGAGI (reference sequence). Trimming stripped 6 bases from V and 4 bases from J, with 11 bases between. This CDR3 is built from 13 residues. CDR3 DNA: TGTGCCAGCAGAGGCAGGGTCCCAGATACGCAGTATTTT. Its protein is CASRGRVPDTQYF.

This clonotype occurred a few times. CDR3 in amino acids: CASSTAGGRFYEQYF. The CDR3 nucleotides are TGTGCCAGTAGTACAGCAGGGGGGCGATTCTACGAGCAGTACTTC. This chain links TRBV19 with TRBJ2-7, with D possibly matching TRBD1 (7 bases). This CDR3 is 15 amino acids long. CDR1 is LNHDA and CDR2 is SQIVND in the germline V gene (reference sequence). The germline V and J ends were trimmed by 4 bases and 3 bases, with 16 bases remaining between them.

This clonotype was seen only a few times. The J gene is TRBJ2-5, the V gene TRBV4-1; 7 bases match TRBD2. J lost 2 bases, V lost 1 base, and 7 bases had no gene match. The CDR3 consists of 16 residues. Germline V gives CDR1 MGHRA, CDR2 YSYEKL. CDR3 region: CASSQGSGRAQETQYF. CDR3 nucleotides: TGCGCCAGCAGCCAAGGGTCAGGGAGGGCACAAGAGACCCAGTACTTC.

This clonotype showed up just a few times. J is TRBJ2-7 and V is TRBV3-1; 7 positions agree with TRBD2. Per the germline V gene, CDR1 is LGHDT and CDR2 is YNNKEL (reference sequence). Trimming at V came to 2 bases and at J to 6 bases, leaving 10 bases not matched to a gene. The CDR3 runs to 15 residues. DNA of the CDR3: TGTGCCAGCAGCCAATTCATGGGAGGGTCGGGCGAGCAGTACTTC. As protein: CASSQFMGGSGEQYF.

For this clonotype: A much larger clone sits a single nucleotide away, making a read error possible. V and J are TRBV6-6 and TRBJ2-7, with D tentatively TRBD1 (6 bases). This CDR3 contains 15 residues. Germline-derived CDR1 and CDR2 are MNHNY and SVGAGI (reference sequence). The CDR3, as DNA: TGTCCCAGCAGTTACTTACAGGGCCCCCCCCTCGAGCAGTACTTC. This codes for CPSSYLQGPPLEQYF.